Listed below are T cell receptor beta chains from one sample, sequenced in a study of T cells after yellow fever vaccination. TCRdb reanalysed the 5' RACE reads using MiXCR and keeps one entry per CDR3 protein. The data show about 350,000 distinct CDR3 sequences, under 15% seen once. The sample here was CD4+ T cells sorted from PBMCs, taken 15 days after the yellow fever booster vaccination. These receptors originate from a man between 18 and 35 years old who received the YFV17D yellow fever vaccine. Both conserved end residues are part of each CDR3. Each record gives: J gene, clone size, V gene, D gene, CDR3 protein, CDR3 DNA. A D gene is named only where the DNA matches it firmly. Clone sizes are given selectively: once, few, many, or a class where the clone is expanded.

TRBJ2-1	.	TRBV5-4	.	CASSSQSGSYNEQFF	TGTGCCAGCAGCTCCCAAAGCGGGTCCTACAATGAGCAGTTCTTC
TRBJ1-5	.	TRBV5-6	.	CASSFTGRSSQPQHF	TGTGCCAGCAGCTTCACAGGGCGGAGCAGTCAGCCCCAGCATTTT
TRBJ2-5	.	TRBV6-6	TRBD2	CASSPRIAGAPGTQYF	TGTGCCAGCAGTCCCCGAATAGCGGGGGCCCCGGGGACCCAGTACTTC
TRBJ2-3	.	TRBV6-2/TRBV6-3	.	CASSYHGGAGDTQYF	TGTGCCAGCAGTTACCACGGGGGCGCGGGAGATACGCAGTATTTT
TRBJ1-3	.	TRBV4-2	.	CASSQDRVDFSGNTIYF	TGTGCCAGCAGCCAAGATCGAGTCGACTTCTCTGGAAACACCATATATTTT
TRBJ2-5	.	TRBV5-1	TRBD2	CASSFLPSGQETQYF	TGCGCCAGCAGCTTCTTGCCTAGCGGACAAGAGACCCAGTACTTC
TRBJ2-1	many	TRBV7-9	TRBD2	CASSLEASGGYNEQFF	TGTGCCAGCAGCTTAGAGGCTAGCGGGGGATACAATGAGCAGTTCTTC
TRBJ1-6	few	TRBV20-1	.	CSARVSAKGYKSPLHF	TGCAGTGCTAGAGTCAGCGCCAAAGGATATAAGTCACCCCTCCACTTT
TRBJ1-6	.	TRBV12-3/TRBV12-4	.	CASSPPGGYSPLHF	TGTGCCAGCAGTCCACCTGGAGGGTATTCACCCCTCCACTTT
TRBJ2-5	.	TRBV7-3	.	CASSRDSKGTRYF	TGTGCCAGCAGTAGAGACAGTAAGGGGACCCGGTACTTC
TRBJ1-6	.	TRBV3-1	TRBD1	CASSQSTGDSPLHF	TGTGCCAGCAGCCAATCGACAGGGGATTCACCCCTCCACTTT
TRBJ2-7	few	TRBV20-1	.	CSARTSLTYEQYF	TGCAGTGCTAGAACCAGCCTTACCTACGAGCAGTACTTC
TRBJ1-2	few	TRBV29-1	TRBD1	CSAGTGVLSYGYTF	TGCAGCGCCGGGACAGGGGTCCTTAGCTATGGCTACACCTTC
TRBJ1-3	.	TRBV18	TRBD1	CASSPEGQSHSGNTIYF	TGTGCCAGCTCACCGGAGGGACAGTCACACTCTGGAAACACCATATATTTT
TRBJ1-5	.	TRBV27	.	CASSLGRDRPQHF	TGTGCCAGCAGTTTGGGGCGCGACCGGCCCCAGCATTTT
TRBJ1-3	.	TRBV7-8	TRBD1	CASSSQGSLSRNTIYF	TGTGCCAGCAGCTCACAGGGGTCTTTATCACGGAACACCATATATTTT
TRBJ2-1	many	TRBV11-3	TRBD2	CASSIGTSGGANEQFF	TGTGCCAGCAGCATCGGGACTAGCGGGGGGGCCAATGAGCAGTTCTTC
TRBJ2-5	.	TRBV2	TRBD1	CASSDWTGGTETQYF	TGTGCCAGCAGTGATTGGACAGGGGGCACGGAGACCCAGTACTTC
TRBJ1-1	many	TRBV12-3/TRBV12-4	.	CASSLIREGEAFF	TGTGCCAGCAGTTTAATCCGGGAGGGGGAAGCTTTCTTT
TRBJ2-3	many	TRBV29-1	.	CSAGISGTDTQYF	TGCAGCGCCGGGATTTCGGGCACAGATACGCAGTATTTT
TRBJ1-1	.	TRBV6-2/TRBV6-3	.	CASRQDRFNTEAFF	TGTGCCAGCAGACAGGACAGATTCAACACTGAAGCTTTCTTT
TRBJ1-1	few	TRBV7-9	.	CASSLRTTFEAFF	TGTGCCAGCAGCTTAAGGACTACTTTTGAAGCTTTCTTT
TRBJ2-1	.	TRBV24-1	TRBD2	CATSGQPGLAYYNEQFF	TGTGCCACCAGTGGGCAGCCGGGACTAGCCTACTACAATGAGCAGTTCTTC
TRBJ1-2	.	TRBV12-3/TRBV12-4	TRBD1	CASSFRTGGLVYGYTF	TGTGCCAGCAGTTTTCGGACAGGGGGCTTGGTTTATGGCTACACCTTC
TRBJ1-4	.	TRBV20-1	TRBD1	CSATPTGGTNEKLFF	TGCAGTGCTACGCCGACAGGGGGAACTAATGAAAAACTGTTTTTT
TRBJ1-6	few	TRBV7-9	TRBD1	CASSKNRDRVQPLHF	TGTGCCAGCAGCAAAAACCGGGACAGGGTTCAACCCCTCCACTTT
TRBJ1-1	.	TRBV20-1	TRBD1	CSARAHRGIGTEAFF	TGCAGTGCTAGAGCCCACAGGGGAATCGGCACTGAAGCTTTCTTT
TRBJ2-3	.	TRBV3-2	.	CASSPLRGGPGDTQYF	TGTGCCAGCAGCCCCCTCCGGGGGGGTCCCGGTGATACGCAGTATTTT
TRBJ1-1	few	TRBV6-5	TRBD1	CASSTGGDGAFF	TGTGCCAGCAGTACAGGGGGCGACGGAGCTTTCTTT
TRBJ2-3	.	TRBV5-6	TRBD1	CASSWRRGQGDTQYF	TGTGCCAGCAGCTGGAGACGCGGACAGGGTGATACGCAGTATTTT
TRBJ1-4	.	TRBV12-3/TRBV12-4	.	CASSLSQRNEKLFF	TGTGCCAGCAGTTTAAGTCAGAGGAATGAAAAACTGTTTTTT
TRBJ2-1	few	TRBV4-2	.	CASSPTSTYEQFF	TGTGCCAGCAGCCCGACTAGTACCTATGAGCAGTTCTTC
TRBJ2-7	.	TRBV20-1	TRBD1	CSATLGQGPYEQYF	TGCAGTGCTACCTTGGGACAGGGCCCCTACGAGCAGTACTTC
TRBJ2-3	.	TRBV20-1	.	CSARPGGTSTDTQYF	TGCAGTGCTAGGCCCGGGGGCACCAGCACAGATACGCAGTATTTT
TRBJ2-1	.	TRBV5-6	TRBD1	CASSLNRGRLF	TGTGCCAGCAGCTTGAACAGGGGGCGCCTCTTC
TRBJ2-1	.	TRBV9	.	CASSAPGGGVNEQFF	TGTGCCAGCAGCGCTCCGGGCGGGGGCGTCAATGAGCAGTTCTTC
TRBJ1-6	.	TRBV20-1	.	CSASRSGRNSPLHF	TGCAGTGCTAGTCGATCAGGGCGGAATTCACCCCTCCACTTT
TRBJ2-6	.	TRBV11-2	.	CASSWYLGANVLTF	TGTGCCAGCAGCTGGTATCTGGGGGCCAACGTCCTGACTTTC
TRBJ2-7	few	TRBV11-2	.	CASSSTVGPYEQYF	TGTGCCAGCAGCTCAACGGTAGGCCCCTACGAGCAGTACTTC
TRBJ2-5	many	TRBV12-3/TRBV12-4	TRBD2	CASSLMSGGQETQYF	TGTGCCAGCAGTTTGATGAGCGGGGGCCAAGAGACCCAGTACTTC
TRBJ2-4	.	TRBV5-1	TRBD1	CASSLSVATQGPAKNIQYF	TGCGCCAGCAGCTTGTCAGTTGCAACACAGGGGCCAGCCAAAAACATTCAGTACTTC
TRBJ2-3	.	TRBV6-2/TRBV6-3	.	CASSYGSEGGTDTQYF	TGTGCCAGCAGTTACGGGAGCGAGGGGGGCACAGATACGCAGTATTTT
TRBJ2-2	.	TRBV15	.	CATSRVPAGELIF	TGTGCCACCAGCAGAGTCCCCGCCGGGGAGCTGATTTTT
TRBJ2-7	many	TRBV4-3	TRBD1	CASSRDRDYEQYF	TGCGCCAGTTCCCGGGACAGAGACTACGAGCAGTACTTC
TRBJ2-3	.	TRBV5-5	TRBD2	CASSFARGGHADTQYF	TGTGCCAGCAGCTTCGCGCGGGGGGGGCACGCAGATACGCAGTATTTT
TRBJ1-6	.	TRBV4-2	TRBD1	CASSQVGGDNSPLHF	TGTGCCAGCAGCCAAGTAGGGGGCGATAATTCACCCCTCCACTTT
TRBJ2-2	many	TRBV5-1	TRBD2	CASNGGDINTGELFF	TGCGCCAGCAACGGGGGGGACATAAACACCGGGGAGCTGTTTTTT
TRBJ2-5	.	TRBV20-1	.	CSAGPGFQETQYF	TGCAGTGCTGGCCCAGGGTTCCAAGAGACCCAGTACTTC
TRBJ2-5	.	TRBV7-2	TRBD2	CASSLERGWRETQYF	TGTGCCAGCAGCTTAGAGCGGGGTTGGAGGGAGACCCAGTACTTC
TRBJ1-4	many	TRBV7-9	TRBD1	CASSLRQGSTNEKLFF	TGTGCCAGCAGCTTGAGACAGGGCTCAACTAATGAAAAACTGTTTTTT
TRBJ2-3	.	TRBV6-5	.	CASSYMGANPDTQYF	TGTGCCAGCAGTTACATGGGGGCAAACCCAGATACGCAGTATTTT
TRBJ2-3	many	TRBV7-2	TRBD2	CASSLVRGGTDTQYF	TGTGCCAGCAGCTTAGTCCGGGGGGGCACAGATACGCAGTATTTT